The 28 T cell receptor beta chains in this list originate from one sample, sequenced in a study of T cell changes during pregnancy in multiple sclerosis. Profiling relied on immunoSEQ multiplex PCR, and the TCRdb table lists in-frame clones only, not all of them. The sample contains tens of thousands of clones, just over 90% of which appear only once. This sample comprised peripheral blood, obtained in the second trimester of pregnancy. The receptors come from a female donor with multiple sclerosis, enrolled in a pregnancy study.

The rearrangement links TRBV10-1 to TRBJ2-7; D not resolved. The V end lost 2 bases, the J end lost 3 bases, and 5 bases lay between the germline ends. CDR3 length equals 12 residues. CDR1 and CDR2 from the germline V gene are WNHNN and SYGVQD (reference sequence). CDR3 amino acids: CASSEPGYEQYF. The CDR3 DNA sequence: TGCGCCAGCAGTGAGCCGGGCTACGAGCAGTACTTC.

The genes are TRBV14 and TRBJ1-4; D call uncertain. The germline V gene has CDR1 SGHDN and CDR2 FVKESK. V was clipped by 0 bases and J by 12 bases, with 14 bases between them. This CDR3 is built from 14 residues. Here the CDR3 reads CASSQDGRLMELFF. CDR3 DNA sequence: TGTGCCAGCAGCCAAGATGGTCGGTTGATGGAACTGTTTTTT.

In its sample, this clone was seen a few times. V is TRBV5-4 and J is TRBJ2-5, with D perhaps matching TRBD1 (7 bases). With 4 bases removed from V and 2 bases from J, the gap between germline ends came to 18 bases. There are 16 residues in the CDR3. Germline CDR1 and CDR2: SGHNT and YYREEE (reference sequence). The DNA of the CDR3 is TGTGCCAGCAGCCGACGCGGAGGGACAGCACAAGAGACCCAGTACTTC. This gives the protein CASSRRGGTAQETQYF.

This chain uses TRBV19 with TRBJ1-1; perhaps TRBD1 as D (6 bases). The germline V gene has CDR1 LNHDA and CDR2 SQIVND (reference sequence). Trimming removed 11 bases from V and 0 bases from J, with 13 bases in between. The CDR3 has 13 amino acids. The chain's CDR3 is CAVGQFMNTEAFF. CDR3 sequence (DNA): TGTGCCGTCGGACAGTTTATGAACACTGAAGCTTTCTTT.

The CDR3 sequence: CASSFGVGAYEQYF. The CDR3 DNA follows: TGTGCCAGCAGTTTTGGGGTCGGGGCCTACGAGCAGTACTTC. The chain uses TRBV27 and TRBJ2-7; D is perhaps TRBD2 (5 bases). Germline assignment: CDR1 MNHEY and CDR2 SMNVEV (reference sequence). CDR3 length: 14 residues. V dropped 3 bases and J dropped 2 bases, with 11 bases sitting between them.

This chain links TRBV5-1 with TRBJ2-7; weak D call: TRBD2 (7 bases). V was clipped by 4 bases and J by 6 bases, with 17 bases between them. From germline, CDR1 is SGHRS and CDR2 YFSETQ. The CDR3 sequence is 14 residues long. Written as DNA, the CDR3 is TGCGCCAGCAGCCCTACGGGGGGCGTCGGCGAGCAGTACTTC. The encoded protein is CASSPTGGVGEQYF.

The chain has TRBV5-4 and TRBJ2-1; D might be TRBD2 (6 bases). The V gene lost 0 bases and the J gene lost 14 bases, with 12 bases spanning the gap. Germline V gene data show CDR1 as SGHNT and CDR2 as YYREEE (reference sequence). The CDR3 covers 12 residues. Written as DNA, the CDR3 is TGTGCCAGCAGCTTGGGCGGGACCCTAGAGTTCTTC. This gives the protein CASSLGGTLEFF.

The chain employs TRBV5-6 and TRBJ2-5; D is perhaps TRBD1 (6 bases). V shed 3 bases and J shed 4 bases, with 16 bases lying between them. The CDR3 totals 15 residues. Germline loops: CDR1 SGHDT, CDR2 YYEEEE. CDR3 DNA: TGTGCCAGCAGCTATGGGGGCGGAGAGGGAGAGACCCAGTACTTC. Translating gives CASSYGGGEGETQYF.

The chain uses TRBV7-9 and TRBJ2-5, with no clear D. The V end lost 1 base, the J end lost 2 bases, and 17 bases lay between the germline ends. The CDR3 has 17 residues. Looked up from germline, CDR1 is SEHNR and CDR2 is FQNEAQ (reference sequence). The CDR3 region is CASSLDLGAIPQETQYF. CDR3 sequence (DNA): TGTGCCAGCAGCTTAGATCTCGGAGCTATACCTCAAGAGACCCAGTACTTC.

This chain links TRBV5-4 with TRBJ1-1; 7 positions match TRBD1. The junction had 10 bases not matched to a gene; V was cut back by 2 bases and J by 0 bases. Germline V gene data show CDR1 as SGHNT and CDR2 as YYREEE (reference sequence). CDR3 length: 17 residues. CDR3 residues: CASSFQLLTGLNTEAFF. CDR3 DNA sequence: TGTGCCAGCAGCTTCCAGTTGTTGACAGGGCTGAACACTGAAGCTTTCTTT.

This chain joins TRBV5-1 and TRBJ2-7; D perhaps matches TRBD1 (6 bases). Germline V gene lookup returns CDR1 SGHRS and CDR2 YFSETQ. Trimming removed 0 bases from V and 2 bases from J, with 12 bases in between. This CDR3 spans 15 amino acids. The CDR3 bases are TGCGCCAGCAGCTTGGAGTCGGGGACACCCTACGAGCAGTACTTC. This sequence encodes CASSLESGTPYEQYF.

This clone was seen a handful of times. The genes are TRBV29-1 and TRBJ1-1; TRBD1 is a possible D gene (6 bases). There are 13 residues in the CDR3. Looked up from germline, CDR1 is SQVTM and CDR2 is ANQGSEA. V lost 7 bases, J lost 0 bases, and 12 bases lay in between. The CDR3 nucleotides read TGCAGCGCTAGACAGGAGTTGAACACTGAAGCTTTCTTT. It codes for CSARQELNTEAFF.

This chain uses TRBV27 with TRBJ2-2; 8 bases align to TRBD1. Germline CDR1 and CDR2: MNHEY and SMNVEV (reference sequence). V dropped 0 bases and J dropped 4; count of bases not matched to a gene: 7. The CDR3 consists of 17 residues. The DNA of the CDR3 is TGTGCCAGCAGTTTATCCCAGGGGGCTGAGTTCACCGGGGAGCTGTTTTTT. Residues: CASSLSQGAEFTGELFF.

This chain uses TRBV4-1 with TRBJ2-1, with 7 bases that match TRBD2. Germline loops: CDR1 MGHRA, CDR2 YSYEKL. J was trimmed by 3 bases and V by 1 base; bases with no gene match: 9. The CDR3 spans 17 residues. Here the CDR3 reads CASSQGRAREGYNEQFF. The CDR3, as DNA: TGCGCCAGCAGCCAAGGCCGGGCGAGGGAGGGCTACAATGAGCAGTTCTTC.

The chain has TRBV6-5 and TRBJ2-2, with 10 bases matching TRBD2. The CDR3 is 15 amino acids. With 5 bases clipped from V and 5 bases from J, the junction kept 5 bases outside the gene matches. Germline CDR1 is MNHEY and CDR2 is SVGAGI. This CDR3 is CASSHSGGGTGELFF. CDR3 DNA sequence: TGTGCCAGCAGTCACAGCGGGGGGGGGACCGGGGAGCTGTTTTTT.

The chain has TRBV28 and TRBJ1-5; D unresolved. This CDR3 has 13 residues. CDR1 MDHEN and CDR2 SYDVKM come from the germline V gene. V gave up 5 bases and J gave up 3 bases, with 8 bases separating them. The CDR3 bases are TGTGCCAGCAGTCCGAGTGTCAATCAGCCCCAGCATTTT. Translating it yields CASSPSVNQPQHF.

The V gene is TRBV29-1, the J gene TRBJ1-5, with 8 bases that match TRBD1. Germline V gene data show CDR1 as SQVTM and CDR2 as ANQGSEA. The CDR3 spans 15 residues. The V segment lost 4 bases and the J segment 0 bases; nucleotides outside the gene matches: 5. The CDR3 here is CSVVQGVDSNQPQHF. The CDR3 coding sequence is TGCAGCGTTGTACAGGGGGTCGATAGCAATCAGCCCCAGCATTTT.

V usage is TRBV12-5 and J usage is TRBJ2-2; D ambiguous. V lost 1 base, J lost 13 bases, and 10 bases lay in between. The CDR3 loop spans 12 amino acids. From germline, CDR1 is LGHNT and CDR2 FRNRAP. CDR3 coding DNA: TGTGCTAGTGGTTTGGGACCGACTGGGCTGTTTTTT. Protein product: CASGLGPTGLFF.

The rearrangement joins TRBV9 to TRBJ1-1; 7 nucleotides match TRBD1. CDR3 size: 15 residues. Germline loops: CDR1 SGDLS, CDR2 YYNGEE. The trim removed 0 bases at V and 7 bases at J, leaving 9 bases unmatched. CDR3 protein: CASSVDHRAGGEAFF. In DNA form, the CDR3 reads TGTGCCAGCAGCGTAGATCACAGGGCAGGGGGTGAAGCTTTCTTT.

The CDR3 DNA reads TGCAGCGTTGAATCACCAGGGTTAGGCTACACCTTC. This sequence encodes CSVESPGLGYTF. The chain has TRBV29-1 and TRBJ1-2; possibly TRBD1 for D (5 bases). The V gene lost 2 bases and the J gene lost 8 bases, with 12 bases spanning the gap. Germline V gene lookup returns CDR1 SQVTM and CDR2 ANQGSEA. This CDR3 comprises 12 residues.

The gene calls are TRBV5-1 and TRBJ2-1; the match to TRBD1 covers 8 bases. The CDR3 runs to 14 residues. CDR1 is SGHRS, CDR2 YFSETQ, per germline. Trimming cost V 4 bases and J 7 bases; bases outside gene matches: 7. CDR3 loop: CASSLGQGGNEQFF. As DNA, the CDR3 is TGCGCCAGCAGCCTAGGACAGGGTGGAAATGAGCAGTTCTTC.

The V gene is TRBV27, the J gene TRBJ1-3; unclear D gene. Deletions cut 6 bases from V and 0 bases from J, with 12 bases between. CDR1 MNHEY and CDR2 SMNVEV come from the germline V gene (reference sequence). CDR3 size: 15 residues. The CDR3 DNA reads as TGTGCCAGCAGCTCAGCGAGGAGCTCTGGAAACACCATATATTTT. This encodes CASSSARSSGNTIYF.

CDR3 region: CASSLEGQRSETQYF. The CDR3 coding sequence is TGCGCCAGCAGCTTGGAGGGACAGCGATCGGAGACCCAGTACTTC. This sequence joins TRBV5-1 and TRBJ2-5; TRBD1 matches 7 bases. V shed 0 bases, J shed 5 bases, and the junction held 7 bases outside the gene matches. This CDR3 comprises 15 residues. CDR1 and CDR2 (germline): SGHRS, YFSETQ.

This chain uses TRBV27 with TRBJ2-3, with 10 bases that match TRBD2. The CDR3 is 19 amino acids. Trimming at V came to 1 base and at J to 7 bases, leaving 17 bases not matched to a gene. Germline loops: CDR1 MNHEY, CDR2 SMNVEV (reference sequence). The CDR3 loop reads CASSLLQRGGSVSTYTQYF. The CDR3 DNA reads TGTGCCAGCAGTTTATTACAGCGGGGGGGATCAGTATCTACCTATACGCAGTATTTT.

The rearrangement joins TRBV19 to TRBJ2-2, with 7 nucleotides matching TRBD2. Trimming cost V 5 bases and J 2 bases; bases outside gene matches: 2. CDR1 is LNHDA and CDR2 is SQIVND in the germline V gene (reference sequence). The CDR3 is made up of 14 amino acids. The CDR3 spells CASSWEGNTGELFF. CDR3 nucleotide sequence: TGTGCCAGTAGTTGGGAGGGAAACACCGGGGAGCTGTTTTTT.

This clone showed up just once. The chain employs TRBV15 and TRBJ2-2; D gene uncertain. The CDR3 covers 15 residues. Germline V lookup: CDR1 LNHNV, CDR2 YYDKDF (reference sequence). Deletions cut 0 bases from V and 6 bases from J, with 11 bases between. The DNA of the CDR3 is TGTGCCACCAGCAGAGATGATAGAATGCCCGGGGAGCTGTTTTTT. The encoded protein is CATSRDDRMPGELFF.

The CDR3 protein is CASREPGQEKLFF. The DNA of the CDR3 is TGTGCCAGCAGAGAGCCGGGACAAGAAAAACTGTTTTTT. The chain carries TRBV2 and TRBJ1-4; tentatively, D is TRBD1 (6 bases). Germline-derived CDR1 and CDR2 are SNHLY and FYNNEI. V gave up 6 bases and J gave up 8 bases, with 13 bases separating them. The CDR3 is 13 amino acids.

This sequence joins TRBV6-5 and TRBJ1-2; the D is unclear. There are 12 residues in the CDR3. The V end was cut by 6 bases, the J end by 4 bases, with 9 bases between. Germline V gene lookup returns CDR1 MNHEY and CDR2 SVGAGI. Here the CDR3 reads CASRESRYGYTF. CDR3 sequence (DNA): TGTGCCAGCAGGGAGTCCCGCTATGGCTACACCTTC.